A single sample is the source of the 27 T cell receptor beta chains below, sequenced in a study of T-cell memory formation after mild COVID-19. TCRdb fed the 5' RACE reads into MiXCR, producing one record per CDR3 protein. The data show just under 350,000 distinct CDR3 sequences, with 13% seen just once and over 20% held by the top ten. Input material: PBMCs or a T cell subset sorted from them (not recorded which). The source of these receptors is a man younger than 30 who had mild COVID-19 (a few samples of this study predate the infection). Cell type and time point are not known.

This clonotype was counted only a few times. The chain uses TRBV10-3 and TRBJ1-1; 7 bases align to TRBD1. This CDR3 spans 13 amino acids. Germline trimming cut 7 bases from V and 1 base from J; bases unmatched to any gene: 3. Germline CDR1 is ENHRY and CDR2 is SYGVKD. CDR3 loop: CAIKGTENTEAFF. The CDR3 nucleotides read TGTGCCATCAAGGGGACAGAGAACACTGAAGCTTTCTTT.

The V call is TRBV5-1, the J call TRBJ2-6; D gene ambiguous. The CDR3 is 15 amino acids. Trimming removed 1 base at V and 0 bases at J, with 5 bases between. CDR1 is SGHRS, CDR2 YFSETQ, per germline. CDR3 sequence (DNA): TGCGCCAGCAGCTTGTTAGGCTCTGGGGCCAACGTCCTGACTTTC. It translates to CASSLLGSGANVLTF. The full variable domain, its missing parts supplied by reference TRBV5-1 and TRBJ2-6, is KAGVTQTPRYLIKTRGQQVTLSCSPISGHRSVSWYQQTPGQGLQFLFEYFSETQRNKGNFPGRFSGRQFSNSRSEMNVSTLELGDSALYLCASSLLGSGANVLTFGAGSRLTVL.

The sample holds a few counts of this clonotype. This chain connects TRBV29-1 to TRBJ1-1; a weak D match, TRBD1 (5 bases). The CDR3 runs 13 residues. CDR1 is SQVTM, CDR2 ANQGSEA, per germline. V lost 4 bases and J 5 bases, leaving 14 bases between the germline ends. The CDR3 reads CSVAALRQTEAFF. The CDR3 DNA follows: TGCAGCGTTGCAGCCCTGCGACAGACTGAAGCTTTCTTT.

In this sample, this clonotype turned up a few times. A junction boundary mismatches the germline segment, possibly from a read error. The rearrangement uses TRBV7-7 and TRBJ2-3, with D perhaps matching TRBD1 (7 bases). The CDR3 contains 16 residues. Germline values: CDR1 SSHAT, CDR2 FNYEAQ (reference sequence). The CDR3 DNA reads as TGTGCTAGCAGCCCTTTTGGGCCAGGGGGGCCAGATACGCAGTATTTT. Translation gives CASSPFGPGGPDTQYF.

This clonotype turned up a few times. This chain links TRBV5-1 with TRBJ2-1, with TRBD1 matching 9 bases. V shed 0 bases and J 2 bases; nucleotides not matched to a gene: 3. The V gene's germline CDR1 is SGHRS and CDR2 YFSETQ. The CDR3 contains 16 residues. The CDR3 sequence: CASSLGTGAAYNEQFF. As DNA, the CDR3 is TGCGCCAGCAGCTTGGGGACAGGGGCGGCCTACAATGAGCAGTTCTTC.

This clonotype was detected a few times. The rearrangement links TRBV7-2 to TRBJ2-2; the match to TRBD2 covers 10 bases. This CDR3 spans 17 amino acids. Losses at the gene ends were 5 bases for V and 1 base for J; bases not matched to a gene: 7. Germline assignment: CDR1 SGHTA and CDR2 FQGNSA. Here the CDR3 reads CASSRPGLAVNTGELFF. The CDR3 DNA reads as TGTGCCAGCAGCCGCCCCGGACTAGCGGTGAACACCGGGGAGCTGTTTTTT.

CDR3 protein: CASIVGAGTDEQFF. The CDR3 DNA is TGTGCCAGCATCGTAGGCGCAGGGACGGATGAGCAGTTCTTC. The chain recombines TRBV7-8 with TRBJ2-1; D may be TRBD1 or TRBD2 (5 bases each). Trimming stripped 7 bases from V and 8 bases from J, with 18 bases between. Germline V gene data show CDR1 as SGHVS and CDR2 as FQNEAQ. This CDR3 is 14 amino acids long.

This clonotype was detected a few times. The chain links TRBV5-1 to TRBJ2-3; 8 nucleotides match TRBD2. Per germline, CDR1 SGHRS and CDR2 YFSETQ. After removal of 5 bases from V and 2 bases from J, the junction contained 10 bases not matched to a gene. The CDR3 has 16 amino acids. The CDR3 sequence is CASSPPGLGNTDTQYF. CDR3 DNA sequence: TGCGCCAGCAGTCCTCCGGGACTAGGGAACACAGATACGCAGTATTTT. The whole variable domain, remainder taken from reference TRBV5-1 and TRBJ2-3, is KAGVTQTPRYLIKTRGQQVTLSCSPISGHRSVSWYQQTPGQGLQFLFEYFSETQRNKGNFPGRFSGRQFSNSRSEMNVSTLELGDSALYLCASSPPGLGNTDTQYFGPGTRLTVL.

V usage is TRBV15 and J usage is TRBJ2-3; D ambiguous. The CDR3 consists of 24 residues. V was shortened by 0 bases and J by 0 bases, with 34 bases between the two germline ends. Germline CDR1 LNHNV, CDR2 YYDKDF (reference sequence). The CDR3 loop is CATSRDVSSPVRHQKGPSTDTQYF. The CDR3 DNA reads TGTGCCACCAGCAGAGATGTTTCGTCCCCCGTCAGACACCAGAAAGGTCCTAGCACAGATACGCAGTATTTT.

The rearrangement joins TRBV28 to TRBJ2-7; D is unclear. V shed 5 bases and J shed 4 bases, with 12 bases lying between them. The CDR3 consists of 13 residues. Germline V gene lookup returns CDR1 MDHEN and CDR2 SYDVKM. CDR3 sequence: CASSVENSYEQYV. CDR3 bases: TGTGCCAGCAGTGTCGAGAACTCATACGAGCAGTACGTC.

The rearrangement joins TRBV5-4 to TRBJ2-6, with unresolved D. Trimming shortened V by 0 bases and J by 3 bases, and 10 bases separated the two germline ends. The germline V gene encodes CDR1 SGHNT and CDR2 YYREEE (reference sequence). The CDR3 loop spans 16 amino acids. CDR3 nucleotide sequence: TGTGCCAGCAGCTTGGATTCGACTGGTGGGGCCAACGTCCTGACTTTC. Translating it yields CASSLDSTGGANVLTF.

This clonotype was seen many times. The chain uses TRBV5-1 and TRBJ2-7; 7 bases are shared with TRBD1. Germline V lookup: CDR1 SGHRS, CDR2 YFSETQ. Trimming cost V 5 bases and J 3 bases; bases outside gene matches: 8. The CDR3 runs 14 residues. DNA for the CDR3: TGCGCCAGCAGTCGGGACAGTGGACTCTACGAGCAGTACTTC. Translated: CASSRDSGLYEQYF. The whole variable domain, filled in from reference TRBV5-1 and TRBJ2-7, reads KAGVTQTPRYLIKTRGQQVTLSCSPISGHRSVSWYQQTPGQGLQFLFEYFSETQRNKGNFPGRFSGRQFSNSRSEMNVSTLELGDSALYLCASSRDSGLYEQYFGPGTRLTVT.

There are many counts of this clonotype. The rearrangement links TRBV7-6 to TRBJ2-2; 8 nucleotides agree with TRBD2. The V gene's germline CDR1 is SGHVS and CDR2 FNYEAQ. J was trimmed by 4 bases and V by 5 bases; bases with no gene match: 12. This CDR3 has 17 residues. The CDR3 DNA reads TGTGCCAGCAGCCCGGGACGAGCGGGGGTGACCACCGGGGAGCTGTTTTTT. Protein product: CASSPGRAGVTTGELFF.

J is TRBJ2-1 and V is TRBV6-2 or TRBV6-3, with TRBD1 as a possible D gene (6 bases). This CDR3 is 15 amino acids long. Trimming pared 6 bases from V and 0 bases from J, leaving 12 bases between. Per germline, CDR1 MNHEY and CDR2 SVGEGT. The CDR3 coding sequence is TGTGCCAGCAGAGAGGGGGTTAGCTCCTACAATGAGCAGTTCTTC. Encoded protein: CASREGVSSYNEQFF.

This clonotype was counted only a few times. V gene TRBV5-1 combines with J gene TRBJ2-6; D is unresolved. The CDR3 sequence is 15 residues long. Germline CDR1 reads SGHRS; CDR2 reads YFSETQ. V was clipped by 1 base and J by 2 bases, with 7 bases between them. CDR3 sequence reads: CASSLFTPGANVLTF. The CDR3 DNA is TGCGCCAGCAGCTTGTTTACTCCTGGGGCCAACGTCCTGACTTTC. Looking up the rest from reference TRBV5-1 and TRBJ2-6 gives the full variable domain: KAGVTQTPRYLIKTRGQQVTLSCSPISGHRSVSWYQQTPGQGLQFLFEYFSETQRNKGNFPGRFSGRQFSNSRSEMNVSTLELGDSALYLCASSLFTPGANVLTFGAGSRLTVL.

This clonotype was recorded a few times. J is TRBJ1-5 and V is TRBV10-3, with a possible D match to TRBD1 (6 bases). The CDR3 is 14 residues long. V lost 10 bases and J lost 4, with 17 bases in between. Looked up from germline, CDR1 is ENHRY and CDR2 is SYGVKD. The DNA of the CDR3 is TGTGCCAGCTGCTCGGGGGCGGGGAATCAGCCCCAGCATTTT. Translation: CASCSGAGNQPQHF.

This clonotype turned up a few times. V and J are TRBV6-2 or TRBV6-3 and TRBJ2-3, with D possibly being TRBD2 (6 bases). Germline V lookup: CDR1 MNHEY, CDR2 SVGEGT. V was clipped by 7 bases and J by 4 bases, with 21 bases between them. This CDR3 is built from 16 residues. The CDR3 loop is CASNAPGGGSPDTQYF. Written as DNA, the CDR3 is TGTGCCAGCAACGCCCCCGGGGGTGGATCCCCAGATACGCAGTATTTT.

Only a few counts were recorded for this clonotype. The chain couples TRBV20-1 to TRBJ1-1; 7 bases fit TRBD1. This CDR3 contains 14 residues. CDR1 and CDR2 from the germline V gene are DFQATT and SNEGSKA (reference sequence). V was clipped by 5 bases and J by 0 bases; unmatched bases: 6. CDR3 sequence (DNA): TGCAGTGCTGCGACAGGGCTAATGAACACTGAAGCTTTCTTT. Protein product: CSAATGLMNTEAFF.

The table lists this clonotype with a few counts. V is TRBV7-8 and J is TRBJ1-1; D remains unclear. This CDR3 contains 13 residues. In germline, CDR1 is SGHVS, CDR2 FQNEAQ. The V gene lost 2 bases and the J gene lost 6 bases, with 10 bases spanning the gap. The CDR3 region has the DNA TGTGCCAGCAGCTTACGTCCGGTCCCTGAAGCTTTCTTT. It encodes CASSLRPVPEAFF.

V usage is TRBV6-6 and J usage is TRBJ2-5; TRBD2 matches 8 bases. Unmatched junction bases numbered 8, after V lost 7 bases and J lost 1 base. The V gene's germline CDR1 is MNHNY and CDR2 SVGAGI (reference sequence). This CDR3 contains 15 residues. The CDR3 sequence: CASNPGGSSQETQYF. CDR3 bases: TGTGCCAGCAACCCGGGGGGGAGTTCCCAAGAGACCCAGTACTTC.

The CDR3 region has the DNA TGTGCCAGCAGTTTAGTCCGGGACTACCAGTTCTTC. Amino acid sequence: CASSLVRDYQFF. The chain links TRBV12-3 or TRBV12-4 to TRBJ2-1; TRBD2 matches at 7 bases. The junction had 4 bases not matched to a gene; V was cut back by 1 base and J by 13 bases. The CDR3 has 12 residues.

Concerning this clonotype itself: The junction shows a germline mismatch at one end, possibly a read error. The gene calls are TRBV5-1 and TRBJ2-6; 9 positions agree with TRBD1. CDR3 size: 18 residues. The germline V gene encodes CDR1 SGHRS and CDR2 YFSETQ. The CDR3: CAISLVLRQGAGANVLTF. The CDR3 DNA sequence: TGCGCCATCAGCTTGGTCCTGCGACAGGGGGCTGGGGCCAACGTCCTGACTTTC.

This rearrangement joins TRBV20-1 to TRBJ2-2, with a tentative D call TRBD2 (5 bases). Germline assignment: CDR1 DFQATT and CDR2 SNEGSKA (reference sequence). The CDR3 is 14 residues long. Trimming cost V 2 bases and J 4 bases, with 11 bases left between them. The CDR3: CSARPGGSTGELFF. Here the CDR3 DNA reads TGCAGTGCTAGACCAGGCGGGTCCACCGGGGAGCTGTTTTTT.

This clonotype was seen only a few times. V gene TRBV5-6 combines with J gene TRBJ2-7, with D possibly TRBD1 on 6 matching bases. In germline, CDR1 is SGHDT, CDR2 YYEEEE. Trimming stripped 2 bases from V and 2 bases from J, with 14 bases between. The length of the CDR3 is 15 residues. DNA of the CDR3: TGTGCCAGCAGCTTACAGGGCCAGACTACCTACGAGCAGTACGTC. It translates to CASSLQGQTTYEQYV.

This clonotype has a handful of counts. CDR3: CSACGDMNTEAFF. Written as DNA, the CDR3 is TGCAGTGCGTGCGGAGATATGAACACTGAAGCTTTCTTT. This chain connects TRBV20-1 to TRBJ1-1; D not resolved. Germline V CDR1 and CDR2: DFQATT, SNEGSKA (reference sequence). Trimming removed 6 bases from V and 0 bases from J, with 11 bases in between. CDR3 size: 13 residues.

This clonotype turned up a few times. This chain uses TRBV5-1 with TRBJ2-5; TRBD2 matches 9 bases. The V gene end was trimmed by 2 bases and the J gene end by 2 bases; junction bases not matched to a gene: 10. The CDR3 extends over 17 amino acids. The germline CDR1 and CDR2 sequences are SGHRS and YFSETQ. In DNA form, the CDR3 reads TGCGCCAGCAGCTTAGGAGCGGGGGGTCATTATCAAGAGACCCAGTACTTC. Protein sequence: CASSLGAGGHYQETQYF.

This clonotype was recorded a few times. CDR3: CSVEFSRGQGAFF. CDR3 DNA: TGCAGCGTTGAGTTCTCCCGGGGGCAGGGAGCTTTCTTT. The chain joins TRBV29-1 to TRBJ1-1, with D maybe TRBD1 (6 bases). The CDR3 length is 13 residues. Trimming took off 3 bases at V and 10 bases at J, with 18 bases between the two ends. The germline V gene encodes CDR1 SQVTM and CDR2 ANQGSEA.